The clone carrying this T cell receptor (beta chain) was observed a handful of times. The antigen is not known. Isolated RNA was reverse transcribed into cDNA used as the sequencing template. Only in-frame clones appear in the TCRdb table, and some are missing; sequencing was by immunoSEQ multiplex PCR. The profile covers some 100,000 clones, with 35% to 40% appearing a single time and 3% to 3.5% taken by the ten largest. The data were obtained in a study of CD8+ T cells in alopecia areata. Study-level background: Treatment comprised oral tofacitinib, 5 to 10 mg twice daily, in treated patients.

Germline-derived CDR1 and CDR2 are SGHTA and FQGNSA. This CDR3 comprises 13 residues. V gave up 7 bases and J gave up 1 base; unmatched junction bases: 2. Collected material from alopecia areata patients comprised lesional scalp punch biopsies and peripheral blood. Notes on the study in general: Patients displayed less clarity in TCR sharing than mice, a finding possibly related to HLA. Clonality exceeded that of normal scalp in lesional scalp, most notably in alopecia totalis/universalis.

Sequencing was performed on CD4+ T cells sorted from blood. V usage is TRBV7-2 and J usage is TRBJ2-5; 8 bases are a match to TRBD1. This clonotype originated in a human donor with alopecia areata. The CDR3 spells CASKDRGQETQYF. Written as DNA, the CDR3 is TGTGCCAGCAAAGACAGGGGCCAAGAGACCCAGTACTTC.